This T cell receptor (beta chain) emerged from a study of PD-1 blockade in classical Hodgkin lymphoma. Study details: Each patient was given nivolumab 3 mg/kg through a vein every 2 weeks.

The CDR3 is 13 amino acids. Germline-derived CDR1 and CDR2 are MNHNS and SASEGT. Trimming shortened V by 6 bases and J by 9 bases, and 16 bases separated the two germline ends. This clone has only a few counts. Antigen specificity is unknown. Measured with immunoSEQ multiplex PCR; TCRdb has only the in-frame clones, and not every one. The data show about 28,000 clones, 65% to 75% seen once. Each patient's relapse followed autologous stem cell transplantation, and brentuximab vedotin exposure varied. General study points: TCR diversity in CD4+, not CD8+, cells rose significantly by C4D1. Repertoire difference causes, possibly disease activity or prior therapy, remain undefined.

The chain joins TRBV6-1 to TRBJ2-3; D remains unclear. This receptor was identified in a human donor with classical Hodgkin lymphoma. Sequenced material: peripheral blood mononuclear cells (PBMCs), taken before the second cycle of nivolumab. The CDR3: CASRLLGRRTQYF. In DNA form, the CDR3 reads TGTGCCAGCAGGCTTCTCGGACGTAGAACGCAGTATTTT.